The clone carrying this T cell receptor beta chain was recorded many times. As yet, its antigen is unknown. The entry originates in a study of T cell repertoires in cytomegalovirus infection. Notes on the study in general: Dominant in the ex vivo response were TCR beta clonotypes restricted by HLA-C and specific for CMV.

TCRdb called the reads again in MiXCR, with one record for every CDR3 protein. This table has 210,000 or so distinct CDR3 sequences, about 7% appearing once. CDR3 size: 23 residues. CDR1 is KGHDR, CDR2 SFDVKD, per germline. V dropped 3 bases and J dropped 5; count of bases not matched to a gene: 30. The sample comprised PBMCs. This chain uses TRBV24-1 with TRBJ2-1, with 7 bases matching TRBD1. This TCR was recovered from a human donor in good health (CMV status not recorded). Some clones in this sample may be carry-over from other donors' samples. CDR3 amino acids: CATSDDRARRDQGEPRGNNEQFF. In DNA form, the CDR3 reads TGTGCCACCAGTGATGACAGGGCCCGACGGGACCAGGGGGAACCGAGGGGGAACAATGAGCAGTTCTTC.